This TCR beta chain came from a study of blood T cell repertoires in COVID-19. Overall study context: Acute and convalescent COVID-19 samples came from the United States, Italy and Spain. PBMCs, B-cell-depleted T cells, or T cells provided the cDNA or gDNA that made up the material.

The V end lost 5 bases, the J end lost 7 bases, and 11 bases lay between the germline ends. The CDR3 is 12 residues long. As processed by the authors: By means of reference gene primer amplification, nucleated cell counts were estimated. Assay: immunoSEQ multiplex PCR; the TCRdb copy retains only in-frame clones and omits some. V, J and clone size are taken as reported in that table, and D and trimming were inferred from the DNA itself. This sample has 180,000 or so clones; about 80% occur once, and the top ten carry almost 8.5%. The TCR originated in a woman in her sixties or seventies with acute or convalescent COVID-19. The chain has TRBV23-1 and TRBJ1-1; D ambiguous. TRBV23-1 is assigned to the ORF class and has an uncertain function. The specimen was peripheral blood. CDR3 region: CASSAGGIEAFF. The CDR3 DNA sequence: TGCGCCAGCAGTGCGGGAGGGATTGAAGCTTTCTTT.